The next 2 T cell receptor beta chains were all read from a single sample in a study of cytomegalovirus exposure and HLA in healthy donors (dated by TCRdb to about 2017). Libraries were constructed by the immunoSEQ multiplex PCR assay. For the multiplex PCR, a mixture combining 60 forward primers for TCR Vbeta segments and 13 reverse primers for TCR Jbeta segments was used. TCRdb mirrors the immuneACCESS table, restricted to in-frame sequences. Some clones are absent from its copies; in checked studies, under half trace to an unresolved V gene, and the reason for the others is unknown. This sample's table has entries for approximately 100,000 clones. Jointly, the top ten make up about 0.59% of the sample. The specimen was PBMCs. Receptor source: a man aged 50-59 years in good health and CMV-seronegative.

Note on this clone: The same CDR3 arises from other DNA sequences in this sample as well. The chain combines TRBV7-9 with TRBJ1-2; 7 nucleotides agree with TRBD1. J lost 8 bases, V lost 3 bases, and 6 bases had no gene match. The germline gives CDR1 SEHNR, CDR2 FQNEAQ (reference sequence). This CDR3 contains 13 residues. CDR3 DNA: TGTGCCAGCAGCTTGGAGGGGGCGCGGGGCTACACCTTC. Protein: CASSLEGARGYTF.

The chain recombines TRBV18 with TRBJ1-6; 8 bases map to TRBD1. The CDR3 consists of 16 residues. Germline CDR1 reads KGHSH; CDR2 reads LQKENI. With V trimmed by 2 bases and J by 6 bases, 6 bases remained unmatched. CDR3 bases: TGTGCCAGCTCACCATCAGGGGGCGGCGGTAATTCACCCCTCCACTTT. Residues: CASSPSGGGGNSPLHF. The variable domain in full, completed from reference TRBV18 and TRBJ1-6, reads NAGVMQNPRHLVRRRGQEARLRCSPMKGHSHVYWYRQLPEEGLKFMVYLQKENIIDESGMPKERFSAEFPKEGPSILRIQQVVRGDSAAYFCASSPSGGGGNSPLHFGNGTRLTVT.